This T cell receptor beta chain was sequenced for a study of cytotoxic CD8 clonotypes in ibrutinib-treated CLL. Germline V gene data show CDR1 as SGHRS and CDR2 as YFSETQ. This CDR3 has 14 amino acids. For this clone: The junction and the germline gene differ at one end; a read error may be behind it.

Profiling relied on immunoSEQ multiplex PCR, and the TCRdb table lists in-frame clones only, not all of them. The sample yields hundreds of thousands of clones, roughly 85% seen once. V usage is TRBV5-1 and J usage is TRBJ2-3; 12 bases agree with TRBD2. The sequence came from a human donor with chronic lymphocytic leukemia. The specimen was PBMCs, collected before ibrutinib treatment. CDR3 in DNA: TGCGCCAGCAGCTTGGATACTAGCGGGAGGAACCTCCTCTTC. It yields the protein CASSLDTSGRNLLF.